The 20 T cell receptor beta chains below were found in one sample sequenced in a study of OX40 agonist ivuxolimab in advanced cancers. TCRdb's copy holds only in-frame clones and misses some; the assay was immunoSEQ multiplex PCR. The sample shows roughly 80,000 clones, roughly 90% of them seen only once. The sample here was CD4+ or CD8+ T cells sorted from blood, taken in a trial of the OX40 agonist ivuxolimab. The origin of the receptors is an adult with an advanced solid tumor such as melanoma, head and neck, liver or kidney cancer.

V usage is TRBV5-1 and J usage is TRBJ1-2, with D unresolved. Germline V gene lookup returns CDR1 SGHRS and CDR2 YFSETQ. V was shortened by 3 bases and J by 4 bases, with 22 bases between the two germline ends. CDR3 length: 17 amino acids. Here the CDR3 DNA reads TGCGCCAGCAGCTCAGGTCCGGTTACGCCAAGAGGCTATGGCTACACCTTC. Its protein product is CASSSGPVTPRGYGYTF.

The V call is TRBV14, the J call TRBJ2-5; D unclear. CDR1 is SGHDN, CDR2 FVKESK, per germline. The CDR3 is 15 residues long. The ends were cut back, 0 bases at V and 5 bases at J, with 13 bases in the middle. The DNA for the CDR3 is TGTGCCAGCAGCCAAGATTACCACCCAAGGGAGACCCAGTACTTC. This gives the protein CASSQDYHPRETQYF.

The rearrangement joins TRBV25-1 to TRBJ2-3; no reliable D call. There are 13 residues in the CDR3. Deletions cut 4 bases from V and 2 bases from J, with 7 bases between. CDR1 MGHDK and CDR2 SYGVNS come from the germline V gene. In DNA, the CDR3 is TGTGCCAGCAGTGTCAGTTCCACAGATACGCAGTATTTT. It encodes CASSVSSTDTQYF.

The rearrangement joins TRBV30 to TRBJ2-1; 11 bases align to TRBD2. V lost 0 bases to trimming and J lost 5 bases; unmatched junction nucleotides: 6. The CDR3 loop spans 16 amino acids. Germline CDR1 is GTSNPN and CDR2 is SVGIG (reference sequence). CDR3: CAWSVHRLAGNNEQFF. CDR3 coding DNA: TGTGCCTGGAGTGTACACAGACTAGCGGGGAACAATGAGCAGTTCTTC. Complete variable domain (other parts from reference TRBV30 and TRBJ2-1): SQTIHQWPATLVQPVGSPLSLECTVEGTSNPNLYWYRQAAGRGLQLLFYSVGIGQISSEVPQNLSASRPQDRQFILSSKKLLLSDSGFYLCAWSVHRLAGNNEQFFGPGTRLTVL.

The count of this clone is one. The V gene is TRBV28, the J gene TRBJ2-6, with D unclear. The germline V gene has CDR1 MDHEN and CDR2 SYDVKM. CDR3 size: 17 residues. V was shortened by 7 bases and J by 0 bases, with 16 bases between the two germline ends. CDR3 DNA: TGTGCCAGCAATAGGGCTTTCGGTGCCTCTGGGGCCAACGTCCTGACTTTC. Protein sequence: CASNRAFGASGANVLTF.

The chain has TRBV7-6 and TRBJ2-7, with D perhaps matching TRBD2 (5 bases). This CDR3 spans 15 amino acids. Trimming left V 1 base short and J 5 bases short, with 15 bases between. Germline V gene data show CDR1 as SGHVS and CDR2 as FNYEAQ. The CDR3 here is CASSLEDWQFHEQYF. The CDR3 nucleotides read TGTGCCAGCAGCTTAGAGGACTGGCAATTCCACGAGCAGTACTTC.

The chain couples TRBV7-2 to TRBJ2-2, with D maybe TRBD2 (5 bases). Trimming removed 5 bases at V and 2 bases at J, with 18 bases between. This CDR3 has 17 residues. Germline V CDR1 and CDR2: SGHTA, FQGNSA. CDR3 bases: TGTGCCAGCAGCCCCCGAGAGGTGACGGGAAACACCGGGGAGCTGTTTTTT. The encoded protein is CASSPREVTGNTGELFF.

CDR3 region: CASSVFKGGSYNEQFF. Here the CDR3 DNA reads TGTGCCAGCAGTGTATTTAAGGGGGGGTCCTACAATGAGCAGTTCTTC. The gene calls are TRBV2 and TRBJ2-1; TRBD2 is a possible D gene (7 bases). The CDR3 spans 16 residues. CDR1 is SNHLY and CDR2 is FYNNEI in the germline V gene. V gave up 4 bases and J gave up 1 base, with 14 bases separating them.

V usage is TRBV18 and J usage is TRBJ2-1, with TRBD2 identical over 8 bases. The CDR3 is 15 residues long. V lost 4 bases, J lost 10 bases, and 12 bases stayed unmatched. Germline V gene sequence: CDR1 KGHSH, CDR2 LQKENI. The CDR3 is CASSLQGTSGGEQFF. CDR3 sequence (DNA): TGTGCCAGCTCACTACAGGGCACCTCGGGGGGGGAGCAGTTCTTC.

V gene TRBV30 combines with J gene TRBJ2-3; the match to TRBD2 covers 9 bases. Germline CDR1 reads GTSNPN; CDR2 reads SVGIG (reference sequence). With V trimmed by 2 bases and J by 6 bases, 9 bases remained unmatched. This CDR3 region has 15 residues. CDR3 sequence reads: CAWSTHSGSGDTQYF. Here the CDR3 DNA reads TGTGCCTGGAGTACACATAGCGGGAGTGGTGATACGCAGTATTTT. The variable domain in full, with the rest retrieved from reference TRBV30 and TRBJ2-3, is SQTIHQWPATLVQPVGSPLSLECTVEGTSNPNLYWYRQAAGRGLQLLFYSVGIGQISSEVPQNLSASRPQDRQFILSSKKLLLSDSGFYLCAWSTHSGSGDTQYFGPGTRLTVL.

The V and J genes are TRBV5-1 and TRBJ1-2; tentatively, D is TRBD1 (5 bases). Trimming stripped 0 bases from V and 6 bases from J, with 9 bases between. The CDR3 has 13 residues. CDR1 is SGHRS and CDR2 is YFSETQ in the germline V gene. CDR3 in DNA: TGCGCCAGCAGCTTGGCCCAGGGCGATGGCTACACCTTC. Its translation: CASSLAQGDGYTF.

The rearrangement uses TRBV2 and TRBJ2-7; weak D call: TRBD1 (6 bases). The CDR3 is 14 residues long. Germline V gene data show CDR1 as SNHLY and CDR2 as FYNNEI. V was pared by 7 bases and J by 3 bases, with 16 bases between. The CDR3 coding sequence is TGTGCCAGCAAAGATGACAGGATCCGCTACGAGCAGTACTTC. Its protein product is CASKDDRIRYEQYF.

The chain couples TRBV5-1 to TRBJ2-1; D uncertain. This CDR3 spans 11 amino acids. CDR1 is SGHRS and CDR2 is YFSETQ in the germline V gene. The ends were cut back, 7 bases at V and 6 bases at J, with 8 bases in the middle. CDR3 in amino acids: CASCLVNEQFF. The CDR3 DNA is TGCGCCAGCTGCCTGGTCAATGAGCAGTTCTTC.

The chain links TRBV7-2 to TRBJ1-1; D call uncertain. V was clipped by 3 bases and J by 7 bases, with 15 bases between them. CDR1 SGHTA and CDR2 FQGNSA come from the germline V gene. This CDR3 is built from 14 residues. The CDR3 spells CASSFSVEGFEAFF. The CDR3 DNA is TGTGCCAGCAGCTTCTCGGTTGAAGGGTTTGAAGCTTTCTTT.

The rearrangement links TRBV29-1 to TRBJ1-1; D unresolved. Per the germline V gene, CDR1 is SQVTM and CDR2 is ANQGSEA. V lost 3 bases and J lost 7, with 15 bases in between. CDR3 size: 13 residues. CDR3 in DNA: TGCAGCGTTGATAAAGGCAGTTCGCGTGAAGCTTTCTTT. It specifies CSVDKGSSREAFF.

DNA of the CDR3: TGCGCCAGCAGCTTGTCCACGGGAGAGGGATACAATGAGCAGTTCTTC. Translation gives CASSLSTGEGYNEQFF. This rearrangement joins TRBV5-1 to TRBJ2-1; D might be TRBD2 (6 bases). This CDR3 is built from 16 residues. Germline V gives CDR1 SGHRS, CDR2 YFSETQ. V lost 1 base, J lost 4 bases, and 15 bases lay in between.

The chain carries TRBV9 and TRBJ2-3; TRBD2 matches at 9 bases. Germline CDR1 and CDR2: SGDLS and YYNGEE. The ends lost 0 bases at V and 0 bases at J; junction bases unmatched: 5. The CDR3 sequence is 17 residues long. DNA of the CDR3: TGTGCCAGCAGCGTAGGGGCTAGCGGGGCCAGCACAGATACGCAGTATTTT. Its protein is CASSVGASGASTDTQYF.

In this sample, this clone turned up a few times. The chain combines TRBV5-1 with TRBJ2-1; D is unclear. Deletions cut 4 bases from V and 7 bases from J, with 21 bases between. CDR1 is SGHRS and CDR2 is YFSETQ in the germline V gene. CDR3 length: 16 amino acids. The CDR3 bases are TGCGCCAGCAGCCCGGTGACCGCCTACACAACGAATGAGCAGTTCTTC. This gives the protein CASSPVTAYTTNEQFF.

The J gene is TRBJ1-1, the V gene TRBV28; 8 nucleotides align to TRBD1. The germline V gene encodes CDR1 MDHEN and CDR2 SYDVKM. After removal of 7 bases from V and 10 bases from J, the junction contained 8 bases not matched to a gene. This CDR3 spans 12 amino acids. This chain's CDR3 is CASTSGQGRAFF. Here the CDR3 DNA reads TGTGCCAGCACCTCAGGACAGGGTCGAGCTTTCTTT.

V usage is TRBV5-1 and J usage is TRBJ2-3, with TRBD2 identical over 12 bases. J was trimmed by 5 bases and V by 3 bases; bases with no gene match: 7. The CDR3 spans 16 residues. Germline values: CDR1 SGHRS, CDR2 YFSETQ. CDR3 protein: CASSSRLAGAVDTQYF. In DNA, the CDR3 is TGCGCCAGCAGCTCCCGACTAGCGGGAGCGGTAGATACGCAGTATTTT.